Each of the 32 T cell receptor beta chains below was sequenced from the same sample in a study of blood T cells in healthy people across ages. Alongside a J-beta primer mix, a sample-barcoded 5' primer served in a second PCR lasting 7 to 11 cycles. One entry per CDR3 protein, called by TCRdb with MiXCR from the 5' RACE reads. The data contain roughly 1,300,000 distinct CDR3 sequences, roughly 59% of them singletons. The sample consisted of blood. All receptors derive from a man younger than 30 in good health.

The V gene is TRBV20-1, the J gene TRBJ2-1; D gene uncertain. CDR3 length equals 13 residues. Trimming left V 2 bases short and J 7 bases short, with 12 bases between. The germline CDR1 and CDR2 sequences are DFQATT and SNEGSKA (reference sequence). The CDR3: CSARPPRRNEQFF. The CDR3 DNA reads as TGCAGTGCTAGACCACCTCGAAGGAATGAGCAGTTCTTC.

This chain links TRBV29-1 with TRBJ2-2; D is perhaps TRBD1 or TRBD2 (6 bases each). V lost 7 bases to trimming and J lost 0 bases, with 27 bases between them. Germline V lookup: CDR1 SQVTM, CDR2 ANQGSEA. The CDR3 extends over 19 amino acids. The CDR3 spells CSALEGQEPILANTGELFF. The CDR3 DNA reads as TGCAGCGCCCTGGAGGGACAAGAGCCAATTCTCGCGAACACCGGGGAGCTGTTTTTT.

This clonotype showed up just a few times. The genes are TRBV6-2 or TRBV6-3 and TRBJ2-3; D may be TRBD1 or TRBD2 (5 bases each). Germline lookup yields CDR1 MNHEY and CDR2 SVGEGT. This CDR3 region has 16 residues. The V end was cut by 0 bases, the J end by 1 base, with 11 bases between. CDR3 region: CASSYSSGRRTDTQYF. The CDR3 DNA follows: TGTGCCAGCAGTTACTCCTCGGGGCGGCGCACAGATACGCAGTATTTT.

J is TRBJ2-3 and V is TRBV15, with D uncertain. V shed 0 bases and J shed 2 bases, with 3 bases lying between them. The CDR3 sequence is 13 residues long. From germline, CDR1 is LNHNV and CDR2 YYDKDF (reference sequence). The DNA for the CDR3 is TGTGCCACCAGCAGAGACGCCACAGATACGCAGTATTTT. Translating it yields CATSRDATDTQYF. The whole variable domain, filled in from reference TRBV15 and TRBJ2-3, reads DAMVIQNPRYQVTQFGKPVTLSCSQTLNHNVMYWYQQKSSQAPKLLFHYYDKDFNNEADTPDNFQSRRPNTSFCFLDIRSPGLGDTAMYLCATSRDATDTQYFGPGTRLTVL.

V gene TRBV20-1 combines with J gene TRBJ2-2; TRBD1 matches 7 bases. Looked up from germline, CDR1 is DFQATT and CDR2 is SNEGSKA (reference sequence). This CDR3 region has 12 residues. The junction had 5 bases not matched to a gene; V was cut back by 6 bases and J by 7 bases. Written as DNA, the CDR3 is TGCAGTGCGCCTAGGGGGCTCGGGGAGCTGTTTTTT. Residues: CSAPRGLGELFF.

As DNA, the CDR3 is TGCGCCAGCAGCTTTAGACTAGCGGGAAGACGCTCCTACAATGAGCAGTTCTTC. Protein product: CASSFRLAGRRSYNEQFF. This sequence joins TRBV4-1 and TRBJ2-1, with TRBD2 matching 11 bases. The junction had 9 bases not matched to a gene; V was cut back by 5 bases and J by 0 bases. This CDR3 contains 18 residues. The germline gives CDR1 MGHRA, CDR2 YSYEKL.

CDR3 DNA sequence: TGCGCCAGCAGCTTGTTCGCGACCTCTGGGGCCAACGTCCTGACTTTC. Its protein product is CASSLFATSGANVLTF. The chain uses TRBV5-1 and TRBJ2-6, with unresolved D. The CDR3 spans 16 residues. The germline V gene has CDR1 SGHRS and CDR2 YFSETQ. Trimming stripped 1 base from V and 0 bases from J, with 8 bases between.

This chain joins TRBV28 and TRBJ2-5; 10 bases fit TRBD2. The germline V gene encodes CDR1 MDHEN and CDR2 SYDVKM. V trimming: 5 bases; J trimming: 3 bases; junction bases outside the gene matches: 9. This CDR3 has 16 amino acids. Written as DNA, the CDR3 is TGTGCCAGCAGTCGTATGGGGCTAGCGGGAGAAGAGACCCAGTACTTC. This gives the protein CASSRMGLAGEETQYF.

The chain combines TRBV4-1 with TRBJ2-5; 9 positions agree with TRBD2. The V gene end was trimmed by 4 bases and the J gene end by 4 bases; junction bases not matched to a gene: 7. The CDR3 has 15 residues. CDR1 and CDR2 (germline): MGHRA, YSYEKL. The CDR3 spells CASSPAGGRSETQYF. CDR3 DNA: TGCGCCAGCAGCCCGGCGGGGGGGAGGTCAGAGACCCAGTACTTC.

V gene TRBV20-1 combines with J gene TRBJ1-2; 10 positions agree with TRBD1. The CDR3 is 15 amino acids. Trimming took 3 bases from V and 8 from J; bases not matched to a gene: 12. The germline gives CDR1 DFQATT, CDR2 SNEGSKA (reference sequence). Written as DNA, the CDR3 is TGCAGTGCTAGTAGGCGGGGGACAGGGGCAGAGGGCTACACCTTC. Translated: CSASRRGTGAEGYTF.

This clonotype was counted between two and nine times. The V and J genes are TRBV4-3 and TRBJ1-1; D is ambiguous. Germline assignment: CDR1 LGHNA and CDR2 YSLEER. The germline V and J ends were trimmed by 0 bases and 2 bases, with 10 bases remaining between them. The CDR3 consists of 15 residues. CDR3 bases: TGCGCCAGCAGCCAAGATGCGGGTGTCAACACTGAAGCTTTCTTT. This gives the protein CASSQDAGVNTEAFF.

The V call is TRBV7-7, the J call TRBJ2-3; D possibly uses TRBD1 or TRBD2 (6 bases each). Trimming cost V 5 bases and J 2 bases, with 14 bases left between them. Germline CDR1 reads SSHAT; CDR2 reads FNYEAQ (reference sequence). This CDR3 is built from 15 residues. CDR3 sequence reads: CASSKRGGLTDTQYF. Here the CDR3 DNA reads TGTGCCAGCAGCAAAAGAGGGGGGCTCACAGATACGCAGTATTTT.

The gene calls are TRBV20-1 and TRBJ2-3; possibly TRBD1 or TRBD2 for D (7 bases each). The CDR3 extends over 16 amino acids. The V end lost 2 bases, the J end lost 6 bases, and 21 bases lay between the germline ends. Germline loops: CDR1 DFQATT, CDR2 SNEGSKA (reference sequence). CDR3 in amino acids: CSARIRGRGLPDTQYF. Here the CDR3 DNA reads TGCAGTGCTAGAATAAGGGGGCGGGGGTTACCCGATACGCAGTATTTT.

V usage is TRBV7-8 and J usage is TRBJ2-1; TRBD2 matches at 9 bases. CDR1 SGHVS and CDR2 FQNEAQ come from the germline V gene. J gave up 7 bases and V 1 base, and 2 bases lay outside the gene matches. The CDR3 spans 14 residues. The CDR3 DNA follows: TGTGCCAGCAGCTTAGTTAGCGGGGGTAATGAGCAGTTCTTC. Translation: CASSLVSGGNEQFF. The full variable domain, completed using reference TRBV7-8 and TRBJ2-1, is GAGVSQSPRYKVAKRGQDVALRCDPISGHVSLFWYQQALGQGPEFLTYFQNEAQLDKSGLPSDRFFAERPEGSVSTLKIQRTQQEDSAVYLCASSLVSGGNEQFFGPGTRLTVL.

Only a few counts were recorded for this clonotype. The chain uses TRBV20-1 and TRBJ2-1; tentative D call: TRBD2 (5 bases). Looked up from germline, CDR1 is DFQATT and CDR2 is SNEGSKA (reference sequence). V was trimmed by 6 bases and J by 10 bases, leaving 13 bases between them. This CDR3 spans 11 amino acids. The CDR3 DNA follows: TGCAGTGCGGAGGACTTACAGGAGCAGTTCTTC. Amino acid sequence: CSAEDLQEQFF.

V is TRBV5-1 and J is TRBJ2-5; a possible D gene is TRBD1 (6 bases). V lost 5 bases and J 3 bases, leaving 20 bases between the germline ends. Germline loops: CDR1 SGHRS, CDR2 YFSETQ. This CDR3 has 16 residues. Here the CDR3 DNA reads TGCGCCAGCAGAATGACTCCGGGACACCCTAAAGAGACCCAGTACTTC. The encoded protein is CASRMTPGHPKETQYF.

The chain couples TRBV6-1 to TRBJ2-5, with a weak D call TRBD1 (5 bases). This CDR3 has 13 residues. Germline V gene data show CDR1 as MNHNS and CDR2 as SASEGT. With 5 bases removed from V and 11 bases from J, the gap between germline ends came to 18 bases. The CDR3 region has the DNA TGTGCCAGCAGTCCAGGGATGGTCAACGGGCAGTACTTC. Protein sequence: CASSPGMVNGQYF.

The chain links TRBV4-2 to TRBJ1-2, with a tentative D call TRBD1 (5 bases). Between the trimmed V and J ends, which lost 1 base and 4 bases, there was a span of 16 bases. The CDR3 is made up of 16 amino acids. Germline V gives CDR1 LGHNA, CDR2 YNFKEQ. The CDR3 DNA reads TGTGCCAGCAGCCAAGGGTGGACGGGACGGGTCTATGGCTACACCTTC. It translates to CASSQGWTGRVYGYTF.

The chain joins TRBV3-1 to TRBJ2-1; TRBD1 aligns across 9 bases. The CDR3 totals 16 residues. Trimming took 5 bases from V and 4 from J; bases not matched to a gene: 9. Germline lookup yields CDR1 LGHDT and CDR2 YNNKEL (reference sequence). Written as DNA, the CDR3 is TGTGCCAGCAGCTACCGGACAGGGGTTGATTACAATGAGCAGTTCTTC. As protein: CASSYRTGVDYNEQFF.

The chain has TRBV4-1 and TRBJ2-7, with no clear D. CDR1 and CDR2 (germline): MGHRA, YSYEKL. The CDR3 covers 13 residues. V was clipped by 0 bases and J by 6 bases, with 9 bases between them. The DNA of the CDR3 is TGCGCCAGCAGCCAAGAAGGACGCGGCGAGCAGTACTTC. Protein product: CASSQEGRGEQYF.

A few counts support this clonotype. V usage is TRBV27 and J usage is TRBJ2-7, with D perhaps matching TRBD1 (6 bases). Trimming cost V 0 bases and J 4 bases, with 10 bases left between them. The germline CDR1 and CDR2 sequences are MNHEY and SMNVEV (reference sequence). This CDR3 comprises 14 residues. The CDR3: CASSLSIQGYEQYF. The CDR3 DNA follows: TGTGCCAGCAGTTTATCTATACAGGGTTACGAGCAGTACTTC.

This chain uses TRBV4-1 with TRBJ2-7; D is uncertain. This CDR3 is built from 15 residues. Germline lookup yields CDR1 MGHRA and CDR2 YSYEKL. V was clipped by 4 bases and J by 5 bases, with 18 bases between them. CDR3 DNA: TGCGCCAGCAGCCGACTGGATAGTCCCATAAACGAGCAGTACTTC. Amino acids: CASSRLDSPINEQYF.

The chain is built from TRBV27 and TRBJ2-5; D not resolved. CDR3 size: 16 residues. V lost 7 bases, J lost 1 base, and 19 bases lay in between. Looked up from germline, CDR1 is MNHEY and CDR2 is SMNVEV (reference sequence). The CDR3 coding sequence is TGTGCCAGCAAGGCGTGGGAAGGGTCCGGCCAAGAGACCCAGTACTTC. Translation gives CASKAWEGSGQETQYF.

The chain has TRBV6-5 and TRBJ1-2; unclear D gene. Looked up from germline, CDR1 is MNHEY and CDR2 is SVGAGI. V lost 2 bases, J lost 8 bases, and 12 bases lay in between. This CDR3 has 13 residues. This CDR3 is CASSYGGSCGYTF. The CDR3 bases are TGTGCCAGCAGTTACGGCGGGTCGTGCGGCTACACCTTC.

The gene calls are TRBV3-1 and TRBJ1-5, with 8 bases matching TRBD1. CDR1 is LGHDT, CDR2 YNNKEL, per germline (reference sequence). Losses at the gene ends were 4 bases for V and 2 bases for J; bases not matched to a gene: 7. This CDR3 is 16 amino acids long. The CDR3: CASSLSGGRGNQPQHF. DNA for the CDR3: TGTGCCAGCAGCCTATCAGGGGGCCGAGGCAATCAGCCCCAGCATTTT.

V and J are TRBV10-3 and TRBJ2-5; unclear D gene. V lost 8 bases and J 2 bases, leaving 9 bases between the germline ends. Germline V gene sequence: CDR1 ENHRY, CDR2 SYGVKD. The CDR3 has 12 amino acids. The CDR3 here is CAILAEQETQYF. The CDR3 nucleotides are TGTGCCATCCTGGCGGAGCAAGAGACCCAGTACTTC.

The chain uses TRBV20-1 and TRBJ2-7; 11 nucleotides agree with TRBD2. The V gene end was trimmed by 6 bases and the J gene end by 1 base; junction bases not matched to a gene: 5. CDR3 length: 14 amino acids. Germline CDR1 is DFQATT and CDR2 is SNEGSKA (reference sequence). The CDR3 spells CSATIAGGSYEQYF. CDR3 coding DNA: TGCAGTGCAACTATAGCGGGAGGGTCCTACGAGCAGTACTTC.

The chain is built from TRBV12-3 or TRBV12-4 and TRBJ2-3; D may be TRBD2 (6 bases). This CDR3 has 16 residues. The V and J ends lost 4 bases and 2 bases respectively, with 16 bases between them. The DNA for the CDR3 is TGTGCCAGCAGTTCGCACGGTAGCGGATACACAGATACGCAGTATTTT. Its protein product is CASSSHGSGYTDTQYF.

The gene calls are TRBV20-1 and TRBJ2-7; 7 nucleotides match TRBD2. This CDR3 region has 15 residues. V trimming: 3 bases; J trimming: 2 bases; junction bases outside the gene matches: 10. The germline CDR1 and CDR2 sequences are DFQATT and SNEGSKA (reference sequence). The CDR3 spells CSARSGQGGTYEQYF. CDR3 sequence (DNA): TGCAGTGCTAGGTCCGGTCAGGGAGGGACCTACGAGCAGTACTTC.

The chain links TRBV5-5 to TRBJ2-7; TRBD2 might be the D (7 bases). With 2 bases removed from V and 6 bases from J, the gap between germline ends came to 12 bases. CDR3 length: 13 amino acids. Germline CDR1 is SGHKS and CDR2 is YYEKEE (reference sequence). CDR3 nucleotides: TGTGCCAGCAGCTTCGGGGGGCCGAGCGAGCAGTACTTC. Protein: CASSFGGPSEQYF.

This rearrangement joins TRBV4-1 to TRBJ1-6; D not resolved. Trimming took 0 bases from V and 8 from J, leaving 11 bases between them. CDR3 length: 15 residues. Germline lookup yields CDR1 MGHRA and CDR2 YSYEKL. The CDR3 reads CASSQDKGSYSPLHF. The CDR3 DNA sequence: TGCGCCAGCAGCCAAGATAAGGGCAGCTATTCACCCCTCCACTTT.

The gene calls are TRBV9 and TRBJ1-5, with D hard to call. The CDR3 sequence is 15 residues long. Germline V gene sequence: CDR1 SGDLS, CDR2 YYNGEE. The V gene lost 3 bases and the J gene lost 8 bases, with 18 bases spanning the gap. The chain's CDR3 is CASSEGPLRAEPQHF. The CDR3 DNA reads TGTGCCAGCAGCGAAGGCCCCCTAAGAGCCGAGCCCCAGCATTTT.